Listed below are T cell receptor beta chains from one sample, sequenced in a study of blood T cell repertoires in COVID-19. Assay used: immunoSEQ multiplex PCR; TCRdb lists only in-frame clones, some missing. The repertoire includes about 270,000 clones, approximately 90% of them detected once, and approximately 2.5% sits in the top ten. The sequenced sample was PBMCs or T cells enriched from blood (not recorded which). These receptors were obtained from a woman under 30 who had recovered from COVID-19. CDR3s include the opening cysteine and the closing phenylalanine or tryptophan. D genes are given only for firm matches. Only part of the rows carry a size: once, few, many, or a class if the clone is expanded.

D gene: TRBD1
V gene: TRBV19
J gene: TRBJ1-2
clone size: -
CDR3 protein: CASSSPRTGSNYGYTF
CDR3 DNA: TGTGCCAGTTCGAGTCCAAGGACAGGGAGCAACTATGGCTACACCTTC

D gene: -
V gene: TRBV3-1/TRBV3-2
J gene: TRBJ2-7
clone size: -
CDR3 protein: CASSQSTVPYEQYF
CDR3 DNA: TGTGCCAGCAGCCAATCCACAGTCCCCTACGAGCAGTACTTC

D gene: TRBD2
V gene: TRBV11-2
J gene: TRBJ2-5
clone size: -
CDR3 protein: CASSLDIRLAGGRAETQYF
CDR3 DNA: TGTGCCAGCAGCTTAGATATACGGCTAGCGGGGGGGCGGGCGGAGACCCAGTACTTC

D gene: TRBD1
V gene: TRBV10-1
J gene: TRBJ1-2
clone size: -
CDR3 protein: CASSPGTGVGYTF
CDR3 DNA: TGCGCCAGCAGTCCCGGGACAGGGGTTGGCTACACCTTC

D gene: TRBD2
V gene: TRBV7-3
J gene: TRBJ2-3
clone size: -
CDR3 protein: CASSLRGGAADTQYF
CDR3 DNA: TGTGCCAGCAGCTTACGGGGGGGCGCAGCAGATACGCAGTATTTT

D gene: TRBD1
V gene: TRBV23-1
J gene: TRBJ1-2
clone size: -
CDR3 protein: CASSQTGGPNYGYTF
CDR3 DNA: TGCGCCAGCAGTCAGACAGGGGGCCCCAACTATGGCTACACCTTC

D gene: -
V gene: TRBV6-5
J gene: TRBJ2-3
clone size: -
CDR3 protein: CASSQWTVGTDTQYF
CDR3 DNA: TGTGCCAGCAGTCAGTGGACAGTTGGCACAGATACGCAGTATTTT

D gene: -
V gene: TRBV5-5
J gene: TRBJ2-3
clone size: -
CDR3 protein: CASSFGTDSSADTQYF
CDR3 DNA: TGTGCCAGCAGCTTCGGGACGGACAGTTCAGCGGATACGCAGTATTTT

D gene: TRBD2
V gene: TRBV5-1
J gene: TRBJ2-1
clone size: -
CDR3 protein: CASSLAGGFYNEQFF
CDR3 DNA: TGCGCCAGCAGCCTAGCGGGGGGGTTTTACAATGAGCAGTTCTTC

D gene: -
V gene: TRBV7-6
J gene: TRBJ1-2
clone size: -
CDR3 protein: CASSSNLDIGSRYGYTF
CDR3 DNA: TGTGCCAGCAGCTCGAATTTGGACATCGGGTCACGCTATGGCTACACCTTC

D gene: TRBD1
V gene: TRBV12-5
J gene: TRBJ1-5
clone size: -
CDR3 protein: CASGDRVIVQPQHF
CDR3 DNA: TGTGCTAGTGGTGACAGGGTGATCGTTCAGCCCCAGCATTTT

D gene: -
V gene: TRBV5-4
J gene: TRBJ1-6
clone size: -
CDR3 protein: CASREKTGHNSPLHF
CDR3 DNA: TGTGCCAGCAGAGAAAAGACAGGTCACAATTCACCCCTCCACTTT

D gene: TRBD1
V gene: TRBV12-5
J gene: TRBJ1-1
clone size: -
CDR3 protein: CASGWETGTGGEGAEAFF
CDR3 DNA: TGTGCTAGTGGTTGGGAGACCGGGACAGGGGGCGAAGGGGCTGAAGCTTTCTTT

D gene: TRBD1
V gene: TRBV19
J gene: TRBJ1-1
clone size: -
CDR3 protein: CASSPSSRGQVAFF
CDR3 DNA: TGTGCCAGTAGTCCTTCTTCCAGGGGGCAGGTAGCTTTCTTT

D gene: TRBD1
V gene: TRBV27
J gene: TRBJ2-5
clone size: -
CDR3 protein: CASSSGTGGRETQYF
CDR3 DNA: TGTGCCAGCAGTTCCGGGACAGGGGGCAGGGAGACCCAGTACTTC

D gene: TRBD1
V gene: TRBV27
J gene: TRBJ2-5
clone size: -
CDR3 protein: CASSLMGQGQETQYF
CDR3 DNA: TGTGCCAGCAGTTTAATGGGACAGGGTCAAGAGACCCAGTACTTC

D gene: TRBD2
V gene: TRBV4-2
J gene: TRBJ2-1
clone size: -
CDR3 protein: CASSHAGTSIYNEQFF
CDR3 DNA: TGTGCCAGCAGCCATGCCGGGACTAGCATTTACAATGAGCAGTTCTTC

D gene: -
V gene: TRBV11-3
J gene: TRBJ2-1
clone size: few
CDR3 protein: CASSLRSSYNEQFF
CDR3 DNA: TGTGCCAGCAGCTTACGGAGCTCCTACAATGAGCAGTTCTTC

D gene: -
V gene: TRBV11-2
J gene: TRBJ2-2
clone size: -
CDR3 protein: CASSLGGGAVYGELFF
CDR3 DNA: TGTGCCAGCAGCTTAGGTGGCGGGGCGGTCTACGGGGAGCTGTTTTTT

D gene: -
V gene: TRBV6-6
J gene: TRBJ2-2
clone size: -
CDR3 protein: CASTTGLTNTGELFF
CDR3 DNA: TGTGCCAGCACCACGGGACTCACGAACACCGGGGAGCTGTTTTTT

D gene: -
V gene: TRBV7-9
J gene: TRBJ1-1
clone size: -
CDR3 protein: CASSSTLNTEAFF
CDR3 DNA: TGTGCCAGCAGCTCAACTCTGAACACTGAAGCTTTCTTT

D gene: TRBD1
V gene: TRBV3-1/TRBV3-2
J gene: TRBJ1-2
clone size: -
CDR3 protein: CASSQAGGGYGYTF
CDR3 DNA: TGTGCCAGCAGCCAGGCAGGGGGCGGGTATGGCTACACCTTC

D gene: TRBD2
V gene: TRBV11-2
J gene: TRBJ2-7
clone size: -
CDR3 protein: CASSSWTSGVSYEQYF
CDR3 DNA: TGTGCCAGCAGCTCATGGACTAGCGGGGTTTCCTACGAGCAGTACTTC

D gene: TRBD2
V gene: TRBV13
J gene: TRBJ2-3
clone size: -
CDR3 protein: CASSLRAGGTSTDTQYF
CDR3 DNA: TGTGCCAGCAGCTTACGCGCGGGGGGCACTAGCACAGATACGCAGTATTTT

D gene: -
V gene: TRBV2
J gene: TRBJ1-1
clone size: once
CDR3 protein: CASSDEGWANTEAFF
CDR3 DNA: TGTGCCAGCAGTGACGAGGGTTGGGCGAACACTGAAGCTTTCTTT

D gene: -
V gene: TRBV28
J gene: TRBJ1-4
clone size: -
CDR3 protein: CASSHAPVGTNEKLFF
CDR3 DNA: TGTGCCAGCAGCCACGCCCCGGTTGGAACTAATGAAAAACTGTTTTTT

D gene: -
V gene: TRBV5-6
J gene: TRBJ1-6
clone size: once
CDR3 protein: CASSTIPQARYNSPLHF
CDR3 DNA: TGTGCCAGCAGCACCATTCCGCAGGCACGCTATAATTCACCCCTCCACTTT

D gene: TRBD1
V gene: TRBV27
J gene: TRBJ2-7
clone size: -
CDR3 protein: CASSFRGQSYEQYF
CDR3 DNA: TGTGCCAGCAGTTTCAGGGGACAGTCCTACGAGCAGTACTTC

D gene: TRBD1
V gene: TRBV7-8
J gene: TRBJ1-5
clone size: -
CDR3 protein: CASSLEAGGLGQPQHF
CDR3 DNA: TGTGCCAGCAGCTTAGAGGCAGGGGGCCTAGGTCAGCCCCAGCATTTT

D gene: -
V gene: TRBV11-2
J gene: TRBJ1-6
clone size: -
CDR3 protein: CASSPTGNSPLHF
CDR3 DNA: TGTGCCAGCAGCCCTACCGGTAATTCACCCCTCCACTTT

D gene: TRBD1
V gene: TRBV4-1
J gene: TRBJ1-2
clone size: few
CDR3 protein: CASSQDGQGASYGYTF
CDR3 DNA: TGCGCCAGCAGCCAAGATGGGCAGGGGGCGTCATATGGCTACACCTTC

D gene: -
V gene: TRBV28
J gene: TRBJ1-2
clone size: -
CDR3 protein: CASSLGQFNYGYTF
CDR3 DNA: TGTGCCAGCAGTTTAGGACAGTTCAACTATGGCTACACCTTC

D gene: TRBD2
V gene: TRBV7-6
J gene: TRBJ2-5
clone size: -
CDR3 protein: CASRPRGLAGLETQYF
CDR3 DNA: TGTGCCAGCAGGCCCCGGGGTCTAGCGGGGCTAGAGACCCAGTACTTC

D gene: -
V gene: TRBV18
J gene: TRBJ1-5
clone size: -
CDR3 protein: CASSLSSMNSNQPQHF
CDR3 DNA: TGTGCCAGCTCACTCTCCAGTATGAATAGCAATCAGCCCCAGCATTTT

D gene: -
V gene: TRBV19
J gene: TRBJ1-2
clone size: -
CDR3 protein: CASRAFGRDYGYTF
CDR3 DNA: TGTGCCAGTAGGGCCTTTGGGAGGGACTATGGCTACACCTTC

D gene: -
V gene: TRBV7-2
J gene: TRBJ2-5
clone size: -
CDR3 protein: CASSLSVGKTQYF
CDR3 DNA: TGTGCCAGCAGCTTATCCGTCGGGAAGACCCAGTACTTC

D gene: -
V gene: TRBV12-3/TRBV12-4
J gene: TRBJ1-3
clone size: -
CDR3 protein: CASRGGQGNTIYF
CDR3 DNA: TGTGCCAGCAGGGGAGGGCAGGGAAACACCATATATTTT

D gene: TRBD1
V gene: TRBV12-5
J gene: TRBJ1-1
clone size: -
CDR3 protein: CASGPNIRGREKEAFF
CDR3 DNA: TGTGCTAGTGGTCCGAACATCAGGGGGCGCGAAAAAGAAGCTTTCTTT

D gene: -
V gene: TRBV6-6
J gene: TRBJ1-4
clone size: -
CDR3 protein: CASSYSRVGEKLFF
CDR3 DNA: TGTGCCAGCAGTTACTCCCGGGTTGGTGAAAAACTGTTTTTT

D gene: -
V gene: TRBV6-1
J gene: TRBJ2-3
clone size: -
CDR3 protein: CASSEPSDTQYF
CDR3 DNA: TGTGCCAGCAGTGAACCCTCAGATACGCAGTATTTT

D gene: -
V gene: TRBV19
J gene: TRBJ1-2
clone size: once
CDR3 protein: CASSTWAGLSSNYGYTF
CDR3 DNA: TGTGCCAGTAGTACCTGGGCAGGGTTATCCTCTAACTATGGCTACACCTTC